A selection of T cell receptor beta chains follows, all from one sample in a study of cytomegalovirus exposure and HLA in healthy donors. Sequencing used immunoSEQ multiplex PCR; TCRdb keeps in-frame clones, though not all of them. The repertoire has approximately 38,000 clones, roughly 67% of them found once; the top ten carry roughly 18%. The source material was PBMCs. The receptors were sampled from a man aged 45-60 years in good health and CMV-seropositive. The CDR3 runs from the conserved cysteine through the conserved F or W. A D gene is named only where the DNA matches it firmly. Not all rows give a size; the values are once, few, many and, for expanded clones, a class.

D gene,clone size,J gene,V gene,CDR3 protein,CDR3 DNA
TRBD1,.,TRBJ1-5,TRBV30,CAWSVTGAINQPQHF,TGTGCCTGGAGTGTAACAGGGGCCATCAATCAGCCCCAGCATTTT
TRBD1,.,TRBJ1-2,TRBV10-3,CAISEGPGGGYGYTF,TGTGCCATCAGTGAAGGGCCAGGGGGAGGCTATGGCTACACCTTC
.,.,TRBJ2-5,TRBV5-1,CASRRDQETQYF,TGCGCCAGCAGGAGGGACCAAGAGACCCAGTACTTC
.,.,TRBJ2-7,TRBV23-1,CASIVWPPDSYEQYF,TGCGCCAGCATAGTGTGGCCGCCCGACAGCTACGAGCAGTACTTC
.,.,TRBJ2-7,TRBV18,CASSPYVPRDEQYF,TGTGCCAGCTCACCATATGTCCCCAGGGACGAGCAGTACTTC
TRBD1,few,TRBJ1-1,TRBV2,CASSGQGGTEAFF,TGTGCCAGCAGTGGGCAGGGGGGAACTGAAGCTTTCTTT
.,.,TRBJ2-1,TRBV19,CASSPRGSYNEQFF,TGTGCCAGTTCCCCCAGGGGCTCCTACAATGAGCAGTTCTTC
.,once,TRBJ1-2,TRBV18,CASSPGQGNGYTF,TGTGCCAGCTCACCAGGGCAGGGGAATGGCTACACCTTC
.,.,TRBJ1-5,TRBV4-2,CASSQGGQGNQPQHF,TGTGCCAGCAGCCAAGGGGGGCAGGGTAATCAGCCCCAGCATTTT
.,.,TRBJ1-1,TRBV15,CATSHELNTEAFF,TGTGCCACCAGCCACGAGCTGAACACTGAAGCTTTCTTT
TRBD2,once,TRBJ2-3,TRBV7-3,CASSPQGGGPDTQYF,TGTGCCAGCAGCCCGCAGGGCGGGGGTCCAGATACGCAGTATTTT
TRBD1,.,TRBJ2-5,TRBV18,CASSPPGTAKETQYF,TGTGCCAGCTCACCACCCGGGACAGCCAAAGAGACCCAGTACTTC
.,once,TRBJ1-1,TRBV5-6,CASSARSEAFF,TGTGCCAGCAGCGCCAGGTCTGAAGCTTTCTTT
.,.,TRBJ1-1,TRBV5-8,CASSFLTEAFF,TGTGCCAGCAGCTTTCTCACTGAAGCTTTCTTT
.,.,TRBJ2-2,TRBV11-2,CASSQNTGELFF,TGTGCCAGCAGCCAGAACACCGGGGAGCTGTTTTTT
.,.,TRBJ1-1,TRBV19,CASSIRGNTEAFF,TGTGCCAGTAGTATAAGAGGGAACACTGAAGCTTTCTTT
TRBD2,.,TRBJ2-1,TRBV7-9,CASSFGGGYNEQFF,TGTGCCAGCAGCTTCGGGGGGGGTTACAATGAGCAGTTCTTC
.,.,TRBJ2-5,TRBV28,CASSFRETQYF,TGTGCCAGCAGTTTCAGAGAGACCCAGTACTTC
.,few,TRBJ2-1,TRBV28,CASSLWGATYNEQFF,TGTGCCAGCAGTTTGTGGGGAGCTACCTACAATGAGCAGTTCTTC
.,.,TRBJ2-3,TRBV30,CAWSGVTTDTQYF,TGTGCCTGGAGCGGAGTCACGACAGATACGCAGTATTTT
TRBD1,.,TRBJ2-3,TRBV10-3,CAISTGTGLVQLDTQYF,TGTGCCATCAGTACCGGGACAGGTTTAGTCCAATTGGATACGCAGTATTTT
.,.,TRBJ2-3,TRBV20-1,CSAINLDTQYF,TGCAGTGCTATAAATCTCGATACGCAGTATTTT
.,.,TRBJ1-1,TRBV19,CASSIGGGSNTEAFF,TGTGCCAGTAGTATAGGGGGGGGCTCGAACACTGAAGCTTTCTTT
.,.,TRBJ2-3,TRBV7-2,CASSFIGTDTQYF,TGTGCCAGCAGCTTTATAGGCACAGATACGCAGTATTTT
.,.,TRBJ2-1,TRBV6-1,CASSERSGSYNEQFF,TGTGCCAGCAGTGAAAGGAGCGGCTCCTACAATGAGCAGTTCTTC
TRBD2,.,TRBJ2-3,TRBV4-2,CASSQEVAGGQSTQYF,TGTGCCAGCAGCCAAGAGGTAGCGGGGGGGCAAAGTACGCAGTATTTT
.,.,TRBJ2-1,TRBV18,CASSRGYDSSYNEQFF,TGTGCCAGCTCACGCGGATACGATTCCTCCTACAATGAGCAGTTCTTC
.,.,TRBJ1-4,TRBV7-2,CASSPLTGGREKLFF,TGTGCCAGCAGCCCATTGACGGGAGGGAGGGAAAAACTGTTTTTT
.,large,TRBJ1-6,TRBV6-1,CASSEDSSYNSPLHF,TGTGCCAGCAGTGAGGACAGCTCCTATAATTCACCCCTCCACTTT
TRBD1,few,TRBJ1-1,TRBV9,CASSGLQGVNTEAFF,TGTGCCAGCAGCGGCTTACAGGGGGTGAACACTGAAGCTTTCTTT
.,.,TRBJ2-2,TRBV9,CASRGPSHTGELFF,TGTGCCAGCAGGGGGCCCAGTCACACCGGGGAGCTGTTTTTT
TRBD2,once,TRBJ2-1,TRBV4-3,CASSRAFSGGASGDNEQFF,TGCGCCAGCAGCCGAGCTTTTAGCGGGGGGGCCTCAGGGGACAATGAGCAGTTCTTC
.,few,TRBJ2-5,TRBV30,CAWSVSETQYF,TGTGCCTGGAGTGTATCTGAGACCCAGTACTTC
TRBD1,.,TRBJ1-1,TRBV4-1,CASSQDTGGYTEAFF,TGCGCCAGCAGCCAAGATACAGGGGGCTACACTGAAGCTTTCTTT
.,.,TRBJ1-2,TRBV28,CASSSDSNYGYTF,TGTGCCAGCAGTTCCGACAGTAACTATGGCTACACCTTC
TRBD1,.,TRBJ2-7,TRBV5-6,CASRRTGESEQYF,TGTGCCAGCAGGCGGACAGGGGAATCCGAGCAGTACTTC
TRBD1,.,TRBJ1-2,TRBV28,CASSPQGFYGYTF,TGTGCCAGCAGTCCACAGGGGTTCTATGGCTACACCTTC
TRBD1,few,TRBJ1-5,TRBV4-3,CASSQGQGSNQPQHF,TGCGCCAGCAGCCAAGGACAGGGGAGCAATCAGCCCCAGCATTTT
TRBD2,few,TRBJ2-3,TRBV14,CASSQDPAGGTVTDTQYF,TGTGCCAGCAGCCAAGATCCAGCGGGGGGGACCGTCACAGATACGCAGTATTTT
.,.,TRBJ1-2,TRBV19,CASRELTGDYGYTF,TGTGCCAGTAGGGAGCTTACAGGAGACTATGGCTACACCTTC
TRBD1,once,TRBJ2-7,TRBV30,CAWSVRDRPYEQYF,TGTGCCTGGAGTGTTAGGGACAGACCCTACGAGCAGTACTTC
.,.,TRBJ1-2,TRBV7-2,CASSLEKSANYGYTF,TGTGCCAGCAGCTTAGAGAAGAGTGCTAACTATGGCTACACCTTC
.,.,TRBJ2-3,TRBV30,CAWNGGQSEDTQYF,TGTGCCTGGAATGGTGGGCAAAGTGAAGATACGCAGTATTTT
.,.,TRBJ2-7,TRBV2,CASGGTYEQYF,TGTGCCAGCGGGGGGACCTACGAGCAGTACTTC
.,.,TRBJ1-2,TRBV2,CASSERQGPYTF,TGTGCCAGCAGTGAAAGGCAGGGCCCCTACACCTTC
TRBD1,.,TRBJ1-2,TRBV29-1,CSVETPGQGGAGYTF,TGCAGCGTTGAAACCCCTGGACAGGGCGGAGCTGGCTACACCTTC
TRBD1,.,TRBJ2-2,TRBV7-2,CASSLGGQATGELFF,TGTGCCAGCAGCTTAGGTGGACAGGCCACCGGGGAGCTGTTTTTT
TRBD1,.,TRBJ1-5,TRBV7-2,CASSLGQGVSNQPQHF,TGTGCCAGCAGCTTAGGCCAGGGGGTTAGCAATCAGCCCCAGCATTTT
.,.,TRBJ1-2,TRBV6-1,CASSTLAVYGYTF,TGTGCCAGCAGTACCCTGGCGGTCTATGGCTACACCTTC
.,.,TRBJ1-2,TRBV20-1,CSASSNYGYTF,TGCAGTGCGTCCAGTAACTATGGCTACACCTTC
TRBD2,many,TRBJ2-3,TRBV6-4,CASSDSKTGGADTQYF,TGTGCCAGCAGTGACTCGAAGACCGGGGGGGCGGATACGCAGTATTTT
TRBD1,.,TRBJ2-7,TRBV7-2,CASSSTGGAVEQYF,TGTGCCAGCAGCTCTACAGGGGGCGCGGTCGAGCAGTACTTC
TRBD1,.,TRBJ1-2,TRBV18,CASSPDRVYGYTF,TGTGCCAGCTCACCAGACAGGGTTTACGGCTACACCTTC
.,few,TRBJ1-2,TRBV7-9,CASSLARGLDYGYTF,TGTGCCAGCAGCTTAGCGCGGGGTTTAGACTATGGCTACACCTTC
TRBD1,.,TRBJ2-7,TRBV2,CASSGGTGGAMYEQYF,TGTGCCAGCAGTGGGGGGACAGGGGGCGCAATGTACGAGCAGTACTTC
TRBD1,few,TRBJ1-4,TRBV7-2,CASSLRDSLATNEKLFF,TGTGCCAGCAGCTTAAGGGACAGCCTCGCAACTAATGAAAAACTGTTTTTT
.,few,TRBJ1-5,TRBV6-5,CASSSRDGFNQPQHF,TGTGCCAGCAGTAGCAGGGATGGATTCAATCAGCCCCAGCATTTT
.,few,TRBJ1-5,TRBV2,CASSVQGWDQPQHF,TGTGCCAGCAGTGTACAGGGATGGGATCAGCCCCAGCATTTT
.,.,TRBJ1-4,TRBV7-2,CASRLQGATNEKLFF,TGTGCCAGCAGGCTACAGGGAGCAACTAATGAAAAACTGTTTTTT